This TCR beta chain appears in the sequencing data of a study of blood T cell repertoires in COVID-19. Across the whole study: The recovered donors of Cohort 3 showed two negative PCRs, clearance, or symptom resolution. T cells, B-cell-depleted T cells, or PBMCs supplied cDNA or gDNA.

Profiled with immunoSEQ multiplex PCR; TCRdb holds only in-frame clones, not every one. The sample carries 350,000 to 450,000 clones, about 89% recorded once. Germline V gene sequence: CDR1 MDHEN, CDR2 SYDVKM. This CDR3 is 19 amino acids long. The trim removed 6 bases at V and 4 bases at J, leaving 13 bases unmatched. The TCR originated in a man in his forties in a cohort exposed to, infected with or recovered from COVID-19 (not recorded which). This rearrangement joins TRBV28 to TRBJ2-2; 14 nucleotides align to TRBD2. The sequencing sample was made of PBMCs or T cells enriched from blood (not recorded which). This chain's CDR3 is CASSAYGTSGSIGTGELFF. CDR3 coding DNA: TGTGCCAGCAGCGCCTATGGGACTAGCGGGAGCATTGGCACCGGGGAGCTGTTTTTT.